Described below is a single T cell receptor beta chain sequence and its context. Which antigen it targets is not known. Base qualities are missing; no much larger clone stands one base away. Stable Graves' hyperthyroidism was defined as the absence of progression to ophthalmopathy over 18 months of follow-up. The hyperthyroidism patients were between 18 and 65 years old and newly diagnosed, with a disease duration of less than 2 months. Exclusion was applied to patients with uncontrolled infections, other autoimmune diseases, pregnancy or lactation. Diagnoses were based on clinical symptoms, serum thyroxine and TRAb, thyroid ultrasound and orbital computed tomography. PBMCs were separated from approximately 10 ml of fresh peripheral blood using Ficoll-Paque density gradient centrifugation. Trizol reagent was used to extract total RNA, and RNA quality was then checked on an Agilent 2100 Bioanalyzer.

The record originates from a study of T cells in Graves' hyperthyroidism and ophthalmopathy (dated by TCRdb to between 2018 and 2021). Turning to the overall study: Peripheral blood samples were taken at the time of initial diagnosis, prior to any treatment. Whether ophthalmopathy could be predicted prospectively was tested in an independent validation cohort made up of roughly 20 hyperthyroidism patients plus 17 patients who later progressed to ophthalmopathy. The roughly 91 discovery patients were randomly split 7:3 into training and test sets. Once sampling was done, hyperthyroidism patients were given methimazole at a starting dose of 30 mg daily, whereas ophthalmopathy patients were given high-dose intravenous methylprednisolone. TCR V-J signatures able to tell the groups apart were searched for in a discovery cohort of some 97 patients, of whom more than 40 had Graves' ophthalmopathy and about 60 had stable Graves' hyperthyroidism. The study also compared thyroid tissue and blood T-cell repertoires from five or six Graves' hyperthyroidism patients. TCR Vbeta CDR3 sequencing of fewer than 150 peripheral blood samples (43 ophthalmopathy, 75 to 80 hyperthyroidism and 17 progressor patients) is reported in the paper.

Sequences MGHRA (CDR1) and YSYEKL (CDR2) are obtained from the germline V gene. Its CDR3 holds 17 amino acids, cysteine through phenylalanine. Of all the DNA, just the CDR3 is kept, 51 bases in frame from base 1. For this chain, trimming is 0 bases at the V end and 5 bases at the J end, and the number of junction bases without a gene match is 10. The TCR beta CDR3 regions were amplified from RNA transcripts. The first round of RT-PCR for the TCR CDR3 was performed with the HTBI primer set and the Qiagen OneStep RT-PCR kit. Libraries were constructed in a second round of multiplex PCR, after which size selection and purification were performed. Sequencing of the libraries was done on an Illumina HiSeq2000 using paired-end 100 bp reads. The published analysis was carried out like this. SOAPnuke was used to process the raw data, throwing out any read that contained adapters or uncalled bases, had a mean Phred below 15, or lacked an exact constant-primer or identifier match. High-quality paired reads were merged with COPE v1.2.5, and unique nucleotide sequences were defined as clonotypes. Clonotypes were aligned to IMGT TRBV, TRBD and TRBJ reference segments using MiTCR v1.1. Analysis was restricted to V-J combinations with a frequency above 0.0001, which covered just over 98% of repertoires. The TCS score was defined as F50 (clonal expansion) divided by E x V (chaos), with BLOSUM62-based TCRdist calculated between CDR3 peptides within each V-J. Welch's t-statistics and random forest reduced roughly 500 V-J features to around 14, which were used in a naive Bayes classifier (R e1071). TCRdb cleaned the public reads at Q25 with fastp, built clones with MiXCR and kept in-frame beta chains. Each CDR3 protein appears once, grouped with its most common genes and DNA. TCRdb, rather than the study authors, made the V and J calls. The sample includes 600,000 to 900,000 distinct CDR3 sequences, with around 17% observed a single time. Approximately 8.4% of the sample lies in the top ten.

General study outcomes and caveats: In cross-validation, a model built on a 13 V-J signature told ophthalmopathy apart from stable hyperthyroidism with just under 90% sensitivity and approximately 81% specificity, and in testing the same model reached 80%/75%. In validation, the model predicted progression to ophthalmopathy a median of about 6 months before onset, with roughly 68% sensitivity and roughly 73% specificity. Most expanded thyroid clonotypes (frequency above 0.001) were also detected in blood, suggesting blood repertoires may reflect thyroid immune responses. No statistical method was used to set the sample size in advance, and investigators knew the group allocation.

The V and J genes are TRBV4-1 and TRBJ1-5, and 7 junction bases match TRBD1. Material for sequencing was blood. This receptor was identified in a man aged 18 to 30 with Graves' hyperthyroidism. Here is the DNA: TGCGCCAGCAGCCAAGAGCGGGACAGTAAAGTCTATCAGCCCCAGCATTTT. This yields the protein CASSQERDSKVYQPQHF.